The 15 T cell receptor beta chains below all came from one sample that was sequenced in a study of cytomegalovirus exposure and HLA in healthy donors (dated by TCRdb to 2016 to 2017). The library was prepared using the immunoSEQ multiplex PCR assay. A mixture of 60 forward primers for TCR Vbeta segments and 13 reverse primers for TCR Jbeta segments was used in the multiplex PCR. The immuneACCESS repertoire file appears here via TCRdb, limited to in-frame rearrangements. These files lack a portion of the clones; in checked studies, under half of the deficit traces to unresolved V genes, and the cause of the others is not known. This sample gives roughly 190,000 clones in total; roughly 74% of them show up just once. 1.5% to 2% of the sample is in the top ten clones. Sequencing was carried out using PBMCs. The receptors were gathered from a woman in her 30s in good health and CMV-seronegative.

The V and J genes are TRBV2 and TRBJ2-1; 7 bases are shared with TRBD2. The CDR3 contains 16 residues. After removal of 1 base from V and 0 bases from J, the junction contained 3 bases not matched to a gene. The germline V gene encodes CDR1 SNHLY and CDR2 FYNNEI. This chain's CDR3 is CASSEGLAASYNEQFF. As DNA, the CDR3 is TGTGCCAGCAGTGAAGGCCTAGCGGCCTCCTACAATGAGCAGTTCTTC.

This chain connects TRBV19 to TRBJ1-4, with TRBD1 as a possible D gene (6 bases). The length of the CDR3 is 16 residues. The V gene's germline CDR1 is LNHDA and CDR2 SQIVND (reference sequence). Deletions cut 6 bases from V and 3 bases from J, with 17 bases between. The CDR3 spells CASRQGRKGANEKLFF. In nucleotides, the CDR3 is TGTGCCAGTAGACAGGGAAGGAAAGGGGCTAATGAAAAACTGTTTTTT. Looking up the rest from reference TRBV19 and TRBJ1-4 gives the full variable domain: DGGITQSPKYLFRKEGQNVTLSCEQNLNHDAMYWYRQDPGQGLRLIYYSQIVNDFQKGDIAEGYSVSREKKESFPLTVTSAQKNPTAFYLCASRQGRKGANEKLFFGSGTQLSVL.

Of note for this clone: An end of the junction differs from the germline gene, which may be a read error. The chain recombines TRBV7-9 with TRBJ2-7, with 8 nucleotides matching TRBD2. The germline V gene has CDR1 SEHNR and CDR2 FQNEAQ (reference sequence). This CDR3 is 15 amino acids long. This CDR3 reads CSSSLEREGYYEQYF. In DNA form, the CDR3 reads TGTTCCAGCAGCTTAGAACGGGAGGGATACTACGAGCAGTACTTC.

The J gene is TRBJ2-2, the V gene TRBV10-3; TRBD1 matches 10 bases. J lost 6 bases, V lost 11 bases, and 9 bases had no gene match. Germline V gene sequence: CDR1 ENHRY, CDR2 SYGVKD. CDR3 size: 14 residues. The CDR3 DNA follows: TGTGCCTATGGGGGACAGGGGATCGCCGGGGAGCTGTTTTTT. Amino acid sequence: CAYGGQGIAGELFF.

CDR3: CATTGGGGTQYF. The CDR3 nucleotides read TGTGCCACAACTGGGGGAGGGGGGACGCAGTATTTT. V is TRBV4-2 and J is TRBJ2-3; possibly TRBD2 for D (7 bases). CDR1 and CDR2 (germline): LGHNA, YNFKEQ. V shed 10 bases and J shed 9 bases, with 17 bases lying between them. The CDR3 runs to 12 residues.

V gene TRBV7-9 combines with J gene TRBJ2-5; D may be TRBD1 (6 bases). The CDR3 consists of 17 residues. The V end was cut by 5 bases, the J end by 0 bases, with 19 bases between. Germline-derived CDR1 and CDR2 are SEHNR and FQNEAQ (reference sequence). The CDR3 loop is CASSKLPGHSYQETQYF. CDR3 DNA sequence: TGTGCCAGCAGCAAACTCCCGGGACACTCGTACCAAGAGACCCAGTACTTC.

This sequence joins TRBV5-1 and TRBJ2-1, with 15 bases lining up with TRBD2. The CDR3 loop spans 19 amino acids. J was trimmed by 0 bases and V by 4 bases; bases with no gene match: 8. The germline V gene has CDR1 SGHRS and CDR2 YFSETQ. The CDR3 region has the DNA TGCGCCAGCAGCCTCGGACTAGCGGGAGGGTTGAGCTCCTACAATGAGCAGTTCTTC. As protein: CASSLGLAGGLSSYNEQFF.

The rearrangement uses TRBV4-2 and TRBJ1-2, with TRBD1 matching 8 bases. V lost 1 base, J lost 8 bases, and 12 bases stayed unmatched. The CDR3 consists of 16 residues. Germline values: CDR1 LGHNA, CDR2 YNFKEQ. The CDR3 DNA follows: TGTGCCAGCAGCCAAGGAACGACAGGGGAAAAGCGGGGCTACACCTTC. It codes for CASSQGTTGEKRGYTF.

The chain links TRBV4-1 to TRBJ2-6, with 7 bases aligning to TRBD1. The V segment lost 4 bases and the J segment 0 bases; nucleotides outside the gene matches: 6. This CDR3 is built from 17 residues. Germline lookup yields CDR1 MGHRA and CDR2 YSYEKL. Written as DNA, the CDR3 is TGCGCCAGCAGCCCCGGGACAGCAAGCTCTGGGGCCAACGTCCTGACTTTC. This sequence encodes CASSPGTASSGANVLTF.

Remarks on this clone: Distinct nucleotide sequences in the sample also encode this CDR3. The genes are TRBV7-2 and TRBJ2-3, with D unresolved. There are 15 residues in the CDR3. The V end lost 1 base, the J end lost 0 bases, and 8 bases lay between the germline ends. Germline-derived CDR1 and CDR2 are SGHTA and FQGNSA. The CDR3 DNA reads TGTGCCAGCAGCTTAGACGGCGGAAGCACAGATACGCAGTATTTT. Its translation is CASSLDGGSTDTQYF.

CDR3 sequence: CASSDIAGTTDTQYF. CDR3 nucleotides: TGTGCCAGCAGTGACATAGCGGGGACCACAGATACGCAGTATTTT. The V gene is TRBV6-4, the J gene TRBJ2-3, with TRBD2 matching 8 bases. The germline V gene encodes CDR1 MRHNA and CDR2 SNTAGT. V shed 2 bases and J 2 bases; nucleotides not matched to a gene: 3. The CDR3 consists of 15 residues.

The rearrangement joins TRBV5-1 to TRBJ1-4, with 11 bases that match TRBD1. Germline assignment: CDR1 SGHRS and CDR2 YFSETQ. This CDR3 comprises 18 residues. V was pared by 4 bases and J by 3 bases, with 11 bases of the junction left unmatched. As DNA, the CDR3 is TGCGCCAGCAGCCCCGCCGCGGGGACAGGGGGACCTAATGAAAAACTGTTTTTT. Protein sequence: CASSPAAGTGGPNEKLFF.

This chain joins TRBV9 and TRBJ2-7; 9 positions match TRBD1. J lost 5 bases, V lost 8 bases, and 14 bases had no gene match. CDR3 length equals 15 residues. Looked up from germline, CDR1 is SGDLS and CDR2 is YYNGEE. Written as DNA, the CDR3 is TGTGCCAGTTCGGGGGGCGGGACAGGGTTTAACGAGCAGTACTTC. Amino acid sequence: CASSGGGTGFNEQYF.

The gene calls are TRBV11-2 and TRBJ2-7; tentative D call: TRBD1 (6 bases). V was clipped by 5 bases and J by 1 base, with 18 bases between them. CDR1 and CDR2 (germline): SGHAT, FQNNGV. The CDR3 is made up of 16 amino acids. CDR3 DNA sequence: TGTGCCAGCAGCACTAGTAGGGGGACAAAATCCTACGAGCAGTACTTC. As protein: CASSTSRGTKSYEQYF. Looking up the rest from reference TRBV11-2 and TRBJ2-7 gives the full variable domain: EAGVAQSPRYKIIEKRQSVAFWCNPISGHATLYWYQQILGQGPKLLIQFQNNGVVDDSQLPKDRFSAERLKGVDSTLKIQPAKLEDSAVYLCASSTSRGTKSYEQYFGPGTRLTVT.

V usage is TRBV10-2 and J usage is TRBJ1-5; 7 bases map to TRBD1. Germline-derived CDR1 and CDR2 are WSHSY and SAAADI. V shed 3 bases, J shed 2 bases, and the junction held 1 base outside the gene matches. The CDR3 has 14 residues. For the CDR3, the DNA is TGCGCCAGCAGTGAAACAGGGGGCAATCAGCCCCAGCATTTT. Translated: CASSETGGNQPQHF.